The 26 T cell receptor beta chains listed next were all sequenced from one sample in a study of human T cells and chemical hapten exposure. The sample's time point: pre-sensitization, week 0. Treatment here: therapeutic diphenylcyclopropenone sensitization with weekly scalp DPC. TCRdb ran MiXCR on the RACE reads and lists one entry per CDR3 protein. This table holds more than 150,000 distinct CDR3 sequences, more than 25% found once. The source was whole blood, collected in connection with sensitization to the hapten diphenylcyclopropenone (DPC). These receptors all come from a woman in her twenties or thirties with alopecia areata. Some clones in this sample may be carry-over from other donors' samples.

This chain uses TRBV7-3 with TRBJ2-2; D uncertain. V lost 4 bases to trimming and J lost 3 bases, with 6 bases between them. CDR1 and CDR2 from the germline V gene are SGHTA and FQGTGA. This CDR3 contains 13 residues. The CDR3 reads CASSSSYTGELFF. CDR3 nucleotide sequence: TGTGCCAGCAGCTCAAGTTACACCGGGGAGCTGTTTTTT.

The chain uses TRBV29-1 and TRBJ1-4, with D unclear. V dropped 7 bases and J dropped 4 bases, with 16 bases sitting between them. The CDR3 totals 14 residues. The V gene's germline CDR1 is SQVTM and CDR2 ANQGSEA. The chain's CDR3 is CSALVAGLNEKLFF. The CDR3 nucleotides are TGCAGCGCCCTAGTGGCAGGCCTTAATGAAAAACTGTTTTTT.

The rearrangement uses TRBV19 and TRBJ1-5, with D perhaps matching TRBD1 (6 bases). The germline CDR1 and CDR2 sequences are LNHDA and SQIVND (reference sequence). Trimming shortened V by 1 base and J by 9 bases, and 16 bases separated the two germline ends. The CDR3 is 15 residues long. CDR3 DNA: TGTGCCAGTAGTATAGGGGACAACCTGCCGCGGCCCCAGCATTTT. Residues: CASSIGDNLPRPQHF. Full variable domain (remainder filled in from reference TRBV19 and TRBJ1-5): DGGITQSPKYLFRKEGQNVTLSCEQNLNHDAMYWYRQDPGQGLRLIYYSQIVNDFQKGDIAEGYSVSREKKESFPLTVTSAQKNPTAFYLCASSIGDNLPRPQHFGDGTRLSIL.

The chain has TRBV6-2 or TRBV6-3 and TRBJ1-1; D call uncertain. The CDR3 is 12 amino acids. Per the germline V gene, CDR1 is MNHEY and CDR2 is SVGEGT. V dropped 4 bases and J dropped 7 bases, with 10 bases sitting between them. CDR3 sequence reads: CASSFWFGEAFF. Here the CDR3 DNA reads TGTGCCAGCAGTTTTTGGTTCGGTGAAGCTTTCTTT.

The chain couples TRBV5-1 to TRBJ2-1, with 7 bases identical to TRBD2. This CDR3 region has 15 residues. V shed 2 bases and J 0 bases; nucleotides not matched to a gene: 2. Germline V gene sequence: CDR1 SGHRS, CDR2 YFSETQ. CDR3 sequence: CASSLRTSSYNEQFF. Here the CDR3 DNA reads TGCGCCAGCAGCTTAAGGACTAGCTCCTACAATGAGCAGTTCTTC.

This clonotype turned up a few times. V gene TRBV29-1 combines with J gene TRBJ2-7; TRBD1 might be the D (5 bases). The germline V and J ends were trimmed by 2 bases and 7 bases, with 9 bases remaining between them. Germline CDR1 reads SQVTM; CDR2 reads ANQGSEA. The CDR3 is 11 residues long. This CDR3 is CSVERGAEQYF. The CDR3 region has the DNA TGCAGCGTTGAAAGGGGTGCTGAGCAGTACTTC.

This chain uses TRBV6-5 with TRBJ2-5; D is unclear. V lost 6 bases to trimming and J lost 4 bases, with 12 bases between them. The CDR3 covers 13 residues. Per germline, CDR1 MNHEY and CDR2 SVGAGI. The CDR3 DNA reads TGTGCCAGCAGGGTCCTATGGGGAGAGACCCAGTACTTC. Translated: CASRVLWGETQYF.

CDR3 sequence: CASNRGTQGPYSPLHF. DNA of the CDR3: TGTGCCAGCAACAGAGGGACCCAGGGACCTTATTCACCCCTCCACTTT. V is TRBV21-1 and J is TRBJ1-6; the table's TRBD1 call for D was not verified on the DNA. TRBV21-1 is a known pseudogene. The CDR3 extends over 16 amino acids.

The gene calls are TRBV29-1 and TRBJ2-6; the match to TRBD1 covers 11 bases. With V trimmed by 8 bases and J by 2 bases, 8 bases remained unmatched. CDR3 size: 16 residues. Per germline, CDR1 SQVTM and CDR2 ANQGSEA. The CDR3 nucleotides read TGCAGCACGAAAACGGACAGGGGGCCTGGGGCCAACGTCCTGACTTTC. Translating it yields CSTKTDRGPGANVLTF.

The chain links TRBV12-3 or TRBV12-4 to TRBJ1-5, with no clear D. The CDR3 is made up of 12 amino acids. Trimming took off 3 bases at V and 2 bases at J, with 2 bases between the two ends. Here the CDR3 reads CASSFGNQPQHF. The CDR3 DNA reads TGTGCCAGCAGTTTCGGCAATCAGCCCCAGCATTTT.

V usage is TRBV6-2 or TRBV6-3 and J usage is TRBJ1-2; D might be TRBD1 (6 bases). The V end was cut by 2 bases, the J end by 3 bases, with 13 bases between. Germline CDR1 and CDR2: MNHEY and SVGEGT. This CDR3 is built from 15 residues. The CDR3 region is CASSYGGLGDYGYTF. CDR3 coding DNA: TGTGCCAGCAGTTACGGGGGGCTCGGTGACTATGGCTACACCTTC.

The chain links TRBV5-1 to TRBJ1-4; no firm D call. Trimming cost V 3 bases and J 1 base, with 10 bases left between them. This CDR3 has 15 residues. CDR1 and CDR2 (germline): SGHRS, YFSETQ. The CDR3 is CASSSRLGTNEKLFF. CDR3 nucleotides: TGCGCCAGCAGCTCTAGGCTAGGAACTAATGAAAAACTGTTTTTT.

This clonotype was counted between two and nine times. The J gene is TRBJ2-1, the V gene TRBV20-1, with D possibly being TRBD2 (6 bases). In germline, CDR1 is DFQATT, CDR2 SNEGSKA (reference sequence). The CDR3 spans 13 residues. The V and J ends lost 5 bases and 6 bases respectively, with 14 bases between them. This chain's CDR3 is CSAEDYSGNEQFF. Written as DNA, the CDR3 is TGCAGTGCTGAGGACTACTCCGGCAATGAGCAGTTCTTC.

V is TRBV28 and J is TRBJ1-1, with D maybe TRBD1 (6 bases). V shed 2 bases and J shed 1 base, with 11 bases lying between them. Germline CDR1 reads MDHEN; CDR2 reads SYDVKM. The CDR3 is 15 amino acids. CDR3 amino acids: CASSLELGQNTEAFF. CDR3 sequence (DNA): TGTGCCAGCAGTTTAGAGTTGGGACAGAACACTGAAGCTTTCTTT.

The rearrangement uses TRBV29-1 and TRBJ2-3; D is ambiguous. CDR3 length: 13 amino acids. CDR1 is SQVTM, CDR2 ANQGSEA, per germline. V lost 3 bases and J 1 base, leaving 8 bases between the germline ends. This CDR3 is CSVEALGTDTQYF. The CDR3 DNA reads TGCAGCGTTGAGGCACTCGGCACAGATACGCAGTATTTT.

This clonotype has a handful of counts. The chain links TRBV4-1 to TRBJ2-1; D call uncertain. With 0 bases removed from V and 2 bases from J, the gap between germline ends came to 14 bases. The CDR3 spans 17 residues. Looked up from germline, CDR1 is MGHRA and CDR2 is YSYEKL. In DNA form, the CDR3 reads TGCGCCAGCAGCCAAGATCGTGCGACGAACGCCTACAATGAGCAGTTCTTC. It translates to CASSQDRATNAYNEQFF.

This clonotype was detected only a few times. The rearrangement links TRBV7-9 to TRBJ1-5, with D perhaps TRBD1 (6 bases). Per the germline V gene, CDR1 is SEHNR and CDR2 is FQNEAQ (reference sequence). V was trimmed by 1 base and J by 1 base, leaving 11 bases between them. This CDR3 region has 16 residues. The CDR3 coding sequence is TGTGCCAGCAGCTTAGGTTCGGGGGCGAGCAATCAGCCCCAGCATTTT. This sequence encodes CASSLGSGASNQPQHF. Based on the CDR3 plus reference TRBV7-9 and TRBJ1-5, the full variable domain is DTGVSQNPRHKITKRGQNVTFRCDPISEHNRLYWYRQTLGQGPEFLTYFQNEAQLEKSRLLSDRFSAERPKGSFSTLEIQRTEQGDSAMYLCASSLGSGASNQPQHFGDGTRLSIL.

The chain couples TRBV4-1 to TRBJ2-6, with a tentative D call TRBD1 (7 bases). From germline, CDR1 is MGHRA and CDR2 YSYEKL. With 0 bases removed from V and 2 bases from J, the gap between germline ends came to 14 bases. The CDR3 contains 18 residues. For the CDR3, the DNA is TGCGCCAGCAGCCAAGACCGGGGCAGGGGGGCTGGGGCCAACGTCCTGACTTTC. This codes for CASSQDRGRGAGANVLTF.

The chain employs TRBV2 and TRBJ2-2, with 7 positions matching TRBD1. Looked up from germline, CDR1 is SNHLY and CDR2 is FYNNEI. V dropped 7 bases and J dropped 1; count of bases not matched to a gene: 3. The CDR3 totals 14 residues. This chain's CDR3 is CASTGTVNTGELFF. In DNA, the CDR3 is TGTGCCAGCACTGGGACAGTGAACACCGGGGAGCTGTTTTTT.

This chain connects TRBV29-1 to TRBJ2-1, with 8 positions matching TRBD1. With V trimmed by 3 bases and J by 4 bases, 2 bases remained unmatched. The CDR3 spans 13 residues. Germline values: CDR1 SQVTM, CDR2 ANQGSEA. The CDR3 is CSVDRDRYNEQFF. The CDR3 bases are TGCAGCGTTGATAGGGACAGGTACAATGAGCAGTTCTTC.

This clonotype was found a few times. The chain employs TRBV24-1 and TRBJ2-3; 11 bases agree with TRBD2. V dropped 2 bases and J dropped 6; count of bases not matched to a gene: 9. The CDR3 extends over 17 amino acids. Germline CDR1 KGHDR, CDR2 SFDVKD. The chain's CDR3 is CATSDYLAGGPPDTQYF. The CDR3 DNA reads TGTGCCACCAGTGATTATCTAGCGGGAGGACCTCCCGATACGCAGTATTTT.

This clonotype turned up a few times. V usage is TRBV5-1 and J usage is TRBJ2-2; possibly TRBD1 for D (5 bases). There are 14 residues in the CDR3. The V gene lost 6 bases and the J gene lost 2 bases, with 11 bases spanning the gap. Germline-derived CDR1 and CDR2 are SGHRS and YFSETQ. The CDR3 DNA follows: TGCGCCAGCACCTCGGACACAAACACCGGGGAGCTGTTTTTT. It encodes CASTSDTNTGELFF.

In its sample, this clonotype was seen a few times. The chain has TRBV7-9 and TRBJ2-6, with 8 bases that match TRBD1. Losses at the gene ends were 4 bases for V and 0 bases for J; bases not matched to a gene: 8. CDR3 size: 18 residues. Germline loops: CDR1 SEHNR, CDR2 FQNEAQ (reference sequence). CDR3 region: CASSSGQGAISGANVLTF. The DNA of the CDR3 is TGTGCCAGCAGCTCAGGCCAGGGGGCAATCTCTGGGGCCAACGTCCTGACTTTC.

This clonotype was counted between two and nine times. The chain combines TRBV28 with TRBJ1-1; D may be TRBD1 (5 bases). V lost 6 bases to trimming and J lost 4 bases, with 18 bases between them. Germline lookup yields CDR1 MDHEN and CDR2 SYDVKM. The CDR3 covers 15 residues. The CDR3: CASSPPGGLGTEAFF. Written as DNA, the CDR3 is TGTGCCAGCAGCCCCCCGGGGGGTCTAGGCACTGAAGCTTTCTTT.

The V call is TRBV29-1, the J call TRBJ1-5; 7 bases agree with TRBD1. The V segment lost 4 bases and the J segment 3 bases; nucleotides outside the gene matches: 6. Germline V lookup: CDR1 SQVTM, CDR2 ANQGSEA. This CDR3 has 14 amino acids. The CDR3 nucleotides are TGCAGCGTTGTTGAAGGGGGCAACAATCAGCCCCAGCATTTT. Translating gives CSVVEGGNNQPQHF. The full variable domain, completed using reference TRBV29-1 and TRBJ1-5, is SAVISQKPSRDICQRGTSLTIQCQVDSQVTMMFWYRQQPGQSLTLIATANQGSEATYESGFVIDKFPISRPNLTFSTLTVSNMSPEDSSIYLCSVVEGGNNQPQHFGDGTRLSIL.

V is TRBV20-1 and J is TRBJ1-1, with D possibly TRBD1 on 5 matching bases. The germline V and J ends were trimmed by 3 bases and 8 bases, with 16 bases remaining between them. CDR1 DFQATT and CDR2 SNEGSKA come from the germline V gene (reference sequence). The CDR3 totals 13 residues. This CDR3 reads CSASGFDSREAFF. The CDR3 DNA follows: TGCAGTGCTAGTGGTTTTGACAGCCGGGAAGCTTTCTTT.